The 23 T cell receptor beta chains listed next were all sequenced from one sample in a study of OX40 agonist ivuxolimab in advanced cancers. Some clones are missing from TCRdb's copy, which holds only in-frame ones; the method was immunoSEQ multiplex PCR. The sample lists fewer than 85,000 clones, 75% to 90% seen once, with approximately 7% in the top ten. Sequencing was performed on CD4+ or CD8+ T cells sorted from blood, taken in a trial of the OX40 agonist ivuxolimab. The source is an adult with an advanced solid tumor such as melanoma, head and neck, liver or kidney cancer.

This chain links TRBV7-2 with TRBJ2-2; no firm D call. The CDR3 consists of 14 residues. Trimming stripped 7 bases from V and 2 bases from J, with 11 bases between. The germline V gene encodes CDR1 SGHTA and CDR2 FQGNSA. CDR3 DNA sequence: TGTGCCAGCACCTCAGGACCAAACACCGGGGAGCTGTTTTTT. It codes for CASTSGPNTGELFF.

This chain connects TRBV11-1 to TRBJ2-2; 8 positions match TRBD2. Unmatched junction bases numbered 5, after V lost 5 bases and J lost 0 bases. This CDR3 is 16 amino acids long. Germline CDR1 is SGHAT and CDR2 is FQDESV (reference sequence). For the CDR3, the DNA is TGTGCCAGCAGCAAGCGACTAGCGTCGAACACCGGGGAGCTGTTTTTT. Translation: CASSKRLASNTGELFF.

This clone was seen a single time. The rearrangement links TRBV7-2 to TRBJ1-2; D possibly corresponds to TRBD1 (5 bases). The CDR3 has 13 residues. Germline V lookup: CDR1 SGHTA, CDR2 FQGNSA. Trimming took 5 bases from V and 6 from J, leaving 13 bases between them. CDR3 sequence: CASSPSREDGYTF. Written as DNA, the CDR3 is TGTGCCAGCAGCCCTAGCAGGGAGGATGGCTACACCTTC.

This rearrangement joins TRBV11-2 to TRBJ1-4; D remains unclear. Deletions cut 5 bases from V and 8 bases from J, with 15 bases between. The V gene's germline CDR1 is SGHAT and CDR2 FQNNGV. The CDR3 contains 14 residues. CDR3 in DNA: TGTGCCAGCAGCCCCAGCGGGCTTCGGGAAAAACTGTTTTTT. Translated: CASSPSGLREKLFF.

This sequence joins TRBV5-4 and TRBJ1-4, with D tentatively TRBD1 (6 bases). Trimming pared 4 bases from V and 7 bases from J, leaving 14 bases between. The CDR3 totals 14 residues. Germline assignment: CDR1 SGHNT and CDR2 YYREEE (reference sequence). The CDR3 spells CASSGRGIGEKLFF. CDR3 DNA: TGTGCCAGCAGCGGAAGGGGGATCGGTGAAAAACTGTTTTTT.

The gene calls are TRBV7-2 and TRBJ2-5; D not certain. The DNA end is a closer match to TRBJ2-7, so the J assignment may be wrong. The CDR3 loop spans 15 amino acids. Per the germline V gene, CDR1 is SGHTA and CDR2 is FQGNSA. Here the CDR3 DNA reads TGTGCCAGCAGCTTAGATCCGGTTTCAATTGTCGAGCAGTACTTC. Amino acid sequence: CASSLDPVSIVEQYF.

This chain joins TRBV4-3 and TRBJ2-2; the D gene is possibly TRBD2 (5 bases). V was trimmed by 3 bases and J by 1 base, leaving 15 bases between them. This CDR3 has 17 amino acids. Germline V gene sequence: CDR1 LGHNA, CDR2 YSLEER. The CDR3 DNA reads as TGCGCCAGCAGCCAGGACGCTAGCATTCTGAACACCGGGGAGCTGTTTTTT. Encoded protein: CASSQDASILNTGELFF.

This chain links TRBV18 with TRBJ2-2, with D perhaps TRBD1 (5 bases). Trimming pared 7 bases from V and 4 bases from J, leaving 7 bases between. CDR3 size: 12 residues. Germline CDR1 reads KGHSH; CDR2 reads LQKENI. CDR3 in amino acids: CASWGGTGELFF. The CDR3 DNA sequence: TGTGCCAGCTGGGGCGGCACCGGGGAGCTGTTTTTT. Looking up the rest from reference TRBV18 and TRBJ2-2 gives the full variable domain: NAGVMQNPRHLVRRRGQEARLRCSPMKGHSHVYWYRQLPEEGLKFMVYLQKENIIDESGMPKERFSAEFPKEGPSILRIQQVVRGDSAAYFCASWGGTGELFFGEGSRLTVL.

This chain connects TRBV29-1 to TRBJ2-2; 12 bases match TRBD1. Germline lookup yields CDR1 SQVTM and CDR2 ANQGSEA. With V trimmed by 5 bases and J by 6 bases, 10 bases remained unmatched. This CDR3 is 16 amino acids long. CDR3 DNA: TGCAGCGTTAGGGGGCCGGGACAGGGGGCCTCCGGGGAGCTGTTTTTT. Its protein is CSVRGPGQGASGELFF.

This clone was counted a single time. V gene TRBV6-1 combines with J gene TRBJ2-7; the D gene is possibly TRBD1 (6 bases). CDR1 and CDR2 from the germline V gene are MNHNS and SASEGT. V gave up 5 bases and J gave up 3 bases, with 8 bases separating them. This CDR3 is 12 amino acids long. CDR3 DNA: TGTGCCAGCAGTTCACAGGGCTACGAGCAGTACTTC. Protein sequence: CASSSQGYEQYF.

The chain couples TRBV5-5 to TRBJ2-4; 7 bases align to TRBD1. This CDR3 has 14 residues. Germline CDR1 and CDR2: SGHKS and YYEKEE (reference sequence). V lost 0 bases to trimming and J lost 8 bases; unmatched junction nucleotides: 5. The CDR3 sequence is CASSLEGTVDIQYF. For the CDR3, the DNA is TGTGCCAGCAGCTTGGAGGGGACAGTAGACATTCAGTACTTC.

In its sample, this clone was seen many times. The chain couples TRBV14 to TRBJ1-4, with D unresolved. This CDR3 region has 13 residues. The V gene's germline CDR1 is SGHDN and CDR2 FVKESK. The V end lost 2 bases, the J end lost 10 bases, and 11 bases lay between the germline ends. The chain's CDR3 is CASSQYREGKLFF. The CDR3 DNA is TGTGCCAGCAGCCAATATAGGGAGGGAAAACTGTTTTTT.

This clone has a handful of counts. The genes are TRBV7-2 and TRBJ2-4; the match to TRBD1 covers 8 bases. Germline CDR1 is SGHTA and CDR2 is FQGNSA. Trimming at V came to 5 bases and at J to 0 bases, leaving 3 bases not matched to a gene. This CDR3 has 15 amino acids. The CDR3 sequence is CASSIDRGAKNIQYF. The DNA for the CDR3 is TGTGCCAGCAGCATTGACAGGGGAGCCAAAAACATTCAGTACTTC.

This clone was detected once. The chain employs TRBV9 and TRBJ1-1; maybe TRBD1 (5 bases). Germline V gene sequence: CDR1 SGDLS, CDR2 YYNGEE. Trimming shortened V by 4 bases and J by 5 bases, and 21 bases separated the two germline ends. This CDR3 contains 16 residues. CDR3 sequence (DNA): TGTGCCAGCAGCCCCCGAACAGGTCTCGGGGGGACTGAAGCTTTCTTT. It encodes CASSPRTGLGGTEAFF.

The chain couples TRBV2 to TRBJ2-7, with D possibly TRBD2 on 6 matching bases. Germline CDR1 is SNHLY and CDR2 is FYNNEI. The CDR3 covers 13 residues. The V and J ends lost 11 bases and 1 base respectively, with 15 bases between them. The CDR3 DNA reads as TGTGCCGGTTCTCTAGCGTATTCCTACGAGCAGTACTTC. Translating gives CAGSLAYSYEQYF.

The chain recombines TRBV7-2 with TRBJ2-3, with TRBD2 identical over 10 bases. There are 15 residues in the CDR3. The V and J ends lost 10 bases and 3 bases, in that order; junction bases with no gene match: 10. Germline V lookup: CDR1 SGHTA, CDR2 FQGNSA. The CDR3 spells CATTSGRALTDTQYF. In DNA form, the CDR3 reads TGTGCCACCACAAGCGGGAGGGCCTTGACAGATACGCAGTATTTT.

The rearrangement uses TRBV4-2 and TRBJ1-2; no reliable D call. V gave up 0 bases and J gave up 2 bases, with 10 bases separating them. CDR1 LGHNA and CDR2 YNFKEQ come from the germline V gene. This CDR3 spans 15 amino acids. In DNA, the CDR3 is TGTGCCAGCAGCCAAGATGCGTACGGAAACTATGGCTACACCTTC. It encodes CASSQDAYGNYGYTF.

The chain recombines TRBV2 with TRBJ1-3; D is unresolved. The CDR3 spans 15 residues. Deletions cut 6 bases from V and 2 bases from J, with 14 bases between. Germline assignment: CDR1 SNHLY and CDR2 FYNNEI. The CDR3 loop reads CASRTIFGAGNTIYF. DNA for the CDR3: TGTGCCAGCAGGACCATCTTCGGGGCTGGAAACACCATATATTTT.

This chain connects TRBV4-3 to TRBJ2-3; a possible D gene is TRBD1 (5 bases). Germline values: CDR1 LGHNA, CDR2 YSLEER. The CDR3 extends over 14 amino acids. Between the trimmed V and J ends, which lost 1 base and 3 bases, there was a span of 8 bases. CDR3 sequence: CASSQATGTDTQYF. CDR3 nucleotides: TGCGCCAGCAGCCAAGCCACAGGTACAGATACGCAGTATTTT.

The V and J genes are TRBV28 and TRBJ1-2; D is perhaps TRBD1 (5 bases). This CDR3 is 14 amino acids long. V was trimmed by 3 bases and J by 5 bases, leaving 13 bases between them. Germline V CDR1 and CDR2: MDHEN, SYDVKM. CDR3 sequence: CASSLERGGYGYTF. CDR3 nucleotide sequence: TGTGCCAGCAGTTTGGAAAGGGGAGGTTATGGCTACACCTTC.

The genes are TRBV6-6 and TRBJ1-1; 7 bases match TRBD1. CDR1 is MNHNY, CDR2 SVGAGI, per germline (reference sequence). The CDR3 has 12 amino acids. Trimming removed 8 bases from V and 1 base from J; junction bases left unmatched: 1. The CDR3 is CASRDRNTEAFF. Written as DNA, the CDR3 is TGTGCCAGCCGGGACAGGAACACTGAAGCTTTCTTT.

This chain connects TRBV15 to TRBJ2-7; 12 nucleotides match TRBD2. The germline V gene encodes CDR1 LNHNV and CDR2 YYDKDF (reference sequence). The CDR3 runs 15 residues. The J segment lost 6 bases and the V segment lost 1 base, leaving 4 bases of the junction unmatched. The DNA of the CDR3 is TGTGCCACCAGCAGAGTGGCTAGCGGGAGGGGCGAGCAGTACTTC. This translates into CATSRVASGRGEQYF.

The chain employs TRBV5-1 and TRBJ1-1; 8 bases line up with TRBD1. Per germline, CDR1 SGHRS and CDR2 YFSETQ. This CDR3 comprises 15 residues. V dropped 4 bases and J dropped 5; count of bases not matched to a gene: 10. This chain's CDR3 is CASSQQGVPGTEAFF. The CDR3 DNA reads TGCGCCAGCAGCCAACAGGGGGTCCCGGGAACTGAAGCTTTCTTT.